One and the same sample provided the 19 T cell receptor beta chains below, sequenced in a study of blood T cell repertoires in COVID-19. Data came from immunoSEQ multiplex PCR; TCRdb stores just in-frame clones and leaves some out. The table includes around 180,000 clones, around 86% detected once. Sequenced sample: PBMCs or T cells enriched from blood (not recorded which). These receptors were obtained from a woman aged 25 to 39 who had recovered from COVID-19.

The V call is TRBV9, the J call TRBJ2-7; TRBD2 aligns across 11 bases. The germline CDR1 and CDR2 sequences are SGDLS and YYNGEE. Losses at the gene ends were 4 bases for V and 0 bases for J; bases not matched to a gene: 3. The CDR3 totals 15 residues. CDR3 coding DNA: TGTGCCAGCAGCAGGACTAGCGGGCCCTCCTACGAGCAGTACTTC. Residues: CASSRTSGPSYEQYF.

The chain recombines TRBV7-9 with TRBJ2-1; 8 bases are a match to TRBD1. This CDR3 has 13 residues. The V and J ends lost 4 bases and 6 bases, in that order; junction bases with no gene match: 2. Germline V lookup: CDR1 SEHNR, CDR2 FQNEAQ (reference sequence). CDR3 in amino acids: CASSYGTGNEQFF. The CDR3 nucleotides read TGTGCCAGCAGCTACGGGACAGGCAATGAGCAGTTCTTC.

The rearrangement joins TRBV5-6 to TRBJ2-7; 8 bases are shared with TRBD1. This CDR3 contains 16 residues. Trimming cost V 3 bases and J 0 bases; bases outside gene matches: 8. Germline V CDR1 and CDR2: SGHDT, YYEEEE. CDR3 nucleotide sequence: TGTGCCAGCAGCTCGTCCGGGACAGGCGACTCCTACGAGCAGTACTTC. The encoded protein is CASSSSGTGDSYEQYF.

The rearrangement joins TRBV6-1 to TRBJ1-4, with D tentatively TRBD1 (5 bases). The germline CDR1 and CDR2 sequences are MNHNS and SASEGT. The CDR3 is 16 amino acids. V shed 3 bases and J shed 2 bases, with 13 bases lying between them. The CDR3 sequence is CASSDGGEWTNEKLFF. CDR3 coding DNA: TGTGCCAGCAGTGACGGGGGGGAATGGACTAATGAAAAACTGTTTTTT.

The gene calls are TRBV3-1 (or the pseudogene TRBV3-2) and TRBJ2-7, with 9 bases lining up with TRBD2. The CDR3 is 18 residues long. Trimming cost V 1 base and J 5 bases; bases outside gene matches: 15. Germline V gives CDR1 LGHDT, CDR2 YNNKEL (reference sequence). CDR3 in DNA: TGTGCCAGCAGCCAAGGGGGTAGCGGGAGTTTTTCCCGGAACGAGCAGTACTTC. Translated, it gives CASSQGGSGSFSRNEQYF.

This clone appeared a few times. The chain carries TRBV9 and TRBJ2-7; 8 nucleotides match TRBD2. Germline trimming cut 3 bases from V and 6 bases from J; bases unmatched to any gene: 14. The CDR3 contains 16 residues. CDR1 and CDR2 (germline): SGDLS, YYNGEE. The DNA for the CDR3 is TGTGCCAGCAGCGCCCAAGCCAGGACTAGCCTAGGCGAGCAGTACTTC. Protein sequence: CASSAQARTSLGEQYF. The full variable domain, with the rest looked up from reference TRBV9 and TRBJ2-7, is DSGVTQTPKHLITATGQRVTLRCSPRSGDLSVYWYQQSLDQGLQFLIQYYNGEERAKGNILERFSAQQFPDLHSELNLSSLELGDSALYFCASSAQARTSLGEQYFGPGTRLTVT.

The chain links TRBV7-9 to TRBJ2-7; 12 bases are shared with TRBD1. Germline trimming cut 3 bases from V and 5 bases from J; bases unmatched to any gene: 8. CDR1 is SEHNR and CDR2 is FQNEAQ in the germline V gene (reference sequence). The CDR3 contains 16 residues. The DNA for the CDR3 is TGTGCCAGCAGCTTTGTTCCGGGACAGGGGGCTAACGAGCAGTACTTC. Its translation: CASSFVPGQGANEQYF.

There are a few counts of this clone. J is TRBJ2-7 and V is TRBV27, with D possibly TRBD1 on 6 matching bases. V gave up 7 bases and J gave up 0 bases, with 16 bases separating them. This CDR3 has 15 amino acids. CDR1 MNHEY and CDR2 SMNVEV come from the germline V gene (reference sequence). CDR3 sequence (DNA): TGTGCCAGCACAAAGGGGGTCTGGATCTCCTACGAGCAGTACTTC. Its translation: CASTKGVWISYEQYF.

The CDR3 reads CASSQDRGGTYEQYF. CDR3 bases: TGCGCCAGCAGCCAAGATAGGGGGGGGACCTACGAGCAGTACTTC. This chain links TRBV4-1 with TRBJ2-7, with D possibly being TRBD2 (7 bases). V lost 0 bases and J 2 bases, leaving 11 bases between the germline ends. Germline values: CDR1 MGHRA, CDR2 YSYEKL. There are 15 residues in the CDR3.

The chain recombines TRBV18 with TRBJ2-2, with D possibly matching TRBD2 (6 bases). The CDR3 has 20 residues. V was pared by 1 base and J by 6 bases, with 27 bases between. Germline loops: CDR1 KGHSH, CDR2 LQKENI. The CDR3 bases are TGTGCCAGCTCACCACTTGGGGACTCCCTTCGGGGTCTCGGTCCCGGGGAGCTGTTTTTT. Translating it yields CASSPLGDSLRGLGPGELFF.

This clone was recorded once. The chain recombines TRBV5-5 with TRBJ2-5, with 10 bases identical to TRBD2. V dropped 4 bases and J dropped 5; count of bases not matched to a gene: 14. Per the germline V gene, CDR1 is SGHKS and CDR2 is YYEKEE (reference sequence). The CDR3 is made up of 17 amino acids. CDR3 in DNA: TGTGCCAGCAGCCTACAACTAGCGGGATTTTCTGGGGAGACCCAGTACTTC. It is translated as CASSLQLAGFSGETQYF.

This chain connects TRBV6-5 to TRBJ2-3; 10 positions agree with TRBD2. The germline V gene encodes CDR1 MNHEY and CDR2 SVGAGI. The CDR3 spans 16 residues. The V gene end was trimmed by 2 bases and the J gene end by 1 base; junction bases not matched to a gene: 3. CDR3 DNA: TGTGCCAGCAGTTACGAAGCGGGAGGGCGCACAGATACGCAGTATTTT. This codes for CASSYEAGGRTDTQYF.

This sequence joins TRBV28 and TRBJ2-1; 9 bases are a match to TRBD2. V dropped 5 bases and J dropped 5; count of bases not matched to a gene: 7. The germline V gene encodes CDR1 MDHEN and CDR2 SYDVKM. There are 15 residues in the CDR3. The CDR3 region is CASSPWTSADNEQFF. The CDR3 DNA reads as TGTGCCAGCAGTCCCTGGACTAGCGCGGACAATGAGCAGTTCTTC.

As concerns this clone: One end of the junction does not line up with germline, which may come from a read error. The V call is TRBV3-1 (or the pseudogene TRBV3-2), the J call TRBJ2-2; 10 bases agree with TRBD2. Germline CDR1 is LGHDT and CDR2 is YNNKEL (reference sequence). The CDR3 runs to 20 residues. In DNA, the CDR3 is TGTGCGAGCAGCCAAGGTTTAGCGGGAGGACGGTTTAAGGCCACCGGGGAGCTGTTTTTT. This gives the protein CASSQGLAGGRFKATGELFF.

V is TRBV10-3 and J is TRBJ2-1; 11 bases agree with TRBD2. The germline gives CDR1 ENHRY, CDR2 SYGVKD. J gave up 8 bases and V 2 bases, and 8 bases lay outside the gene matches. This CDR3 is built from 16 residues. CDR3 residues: CAISEGTSGSEDEQFF. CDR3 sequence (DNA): TGTGCCATCAGTGAGGGAACTAGCGGGAGTGAGGATGAGCAGTTCTTC.

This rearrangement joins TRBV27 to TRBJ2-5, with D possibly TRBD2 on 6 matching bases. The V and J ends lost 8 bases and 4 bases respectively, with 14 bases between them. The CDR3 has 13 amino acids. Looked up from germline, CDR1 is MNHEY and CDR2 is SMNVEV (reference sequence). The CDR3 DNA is TGTGCCAGCGACGGGAGAGAGTCAGAGACCCAGTACTTC. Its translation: CASDGRESETQYF.

CDR3 bases: TGTGCCAGCAAGAAAGACATGAACACTGAAGCTTTCTTT. Translating gives CASKKDMNTEAFF. The J gene is TRBJ1-1, the V gene TRBV2; D remains unclear. Germline CDR1 SNHLY, CDR2 FYNNEI. V lost 7 bases, J lost 0 bases, and 9 bases lay in between. CDR3 length equals 13 residues.

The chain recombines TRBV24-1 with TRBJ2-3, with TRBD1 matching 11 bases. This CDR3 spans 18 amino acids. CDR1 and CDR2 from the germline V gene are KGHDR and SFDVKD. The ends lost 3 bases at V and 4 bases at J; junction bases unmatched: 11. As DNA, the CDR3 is TGTGCCACCAGTGATCGCGTCCCGGGACAGGGGGGCGCAGATACGCAGTATTTT. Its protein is CATSDRVPGQGGADTQYF.

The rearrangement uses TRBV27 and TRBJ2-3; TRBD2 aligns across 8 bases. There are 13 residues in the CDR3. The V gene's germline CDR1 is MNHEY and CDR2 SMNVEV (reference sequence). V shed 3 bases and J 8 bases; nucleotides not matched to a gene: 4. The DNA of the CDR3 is TGTGCCAGCAGTTTCGGGAGGGCTGGTACGCAGTATTTT. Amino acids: CASSFGRAGTQYF.